This T cell receptor (beta chain) appears in the sequencing data of a study of blood T cell repertoires in COVID-19. The CDR3 has 15 amino acids. Per the germline V gene, CDR1 is MGHDK and CDR2 is SYGVNS. V gave up 3 bases and J gave up 2 bases, with 11 bases separating them. Only in-frame clones appear in the TCRdb table, and some are missing; sequencing was by immunoSEQ multiplex PCR. The sample has 150,000 to 250,000 clones, roughly 83% seen once. The Seattle patients, enrolled during active infection, were followed longitudinally. Source material: peripheral blood. The gene calls are TRBV25-1 and TRBJ1-3; tentatively, D is TRBD1 (6 bases). This sequence originates from a woman between 40 and 50 years old with COVID-19, enrolled during active disease. In DNA, the CDR3 is TGTGCCAGCAGTGACGCCACAGGGACTGGAAACACCATATATTTT. Amino acids: CASSDATGTGNTIYF.